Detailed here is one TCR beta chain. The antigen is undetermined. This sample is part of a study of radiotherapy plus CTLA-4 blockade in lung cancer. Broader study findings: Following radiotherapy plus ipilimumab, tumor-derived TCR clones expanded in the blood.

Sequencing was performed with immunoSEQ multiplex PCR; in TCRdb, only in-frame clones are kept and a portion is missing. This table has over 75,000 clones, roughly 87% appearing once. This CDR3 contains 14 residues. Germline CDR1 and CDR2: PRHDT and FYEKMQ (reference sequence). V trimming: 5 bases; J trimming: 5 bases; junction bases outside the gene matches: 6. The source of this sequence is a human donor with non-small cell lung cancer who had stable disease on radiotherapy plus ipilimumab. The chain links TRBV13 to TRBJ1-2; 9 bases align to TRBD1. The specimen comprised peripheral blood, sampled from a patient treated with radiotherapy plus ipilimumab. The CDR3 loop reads CASSTAGQGYGYTF. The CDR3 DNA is TGTGCCAGCAGCACGGCGGGACAGGGATATGGCTACACCTTC.